This T cell receptor beta chain appears in the sequencing data of a study of beta chain features in type 1 diabetes. General study points: When Type 1 diabetes patients were examined, their TCRB CDR3s proved moderately but significantly shorter in all four CD4+ subsets.

Details on this clone: Its antigen remains unknown.

The whole isolated RNA underwent reverse transcription, so sequencing captured expressed TCRB transcripts. Reads from naive, central memory and regulatory T cell samples averaged about 3.9 million. Measured with immunoSEQ multiplex PCR; TCRdb has only the in-frame clones, and not every one. Among around 710,000 clones listed, roughly an eighth were seen once. Germline V gene data show CDR1 as MNHNY and CDR2 as SVGAGI (reference sequence). This CDR3 has 14 residues. V lost 3 bases and J lost 5, with 14 bases in between. The specimen was naive CD4+ T cells from blood. This receptor was taken from a man younger than 45 with type 1 diabetes. The V call is TRBV6-6, the J call TRBJ2-7; D is possibly TRBD1 or TRBD2 (7 bases each). CDR3 protein: CASSYPGGVDEQYF. The DNA of the CDR3 is TGTGCCAGCAGTTATCCAGGGGGGGTGGACGAGCAGTACTTC.